This T cell receptor (beta chain) was identified in a study of cytomegalovirus exposure and HLA in healthy donors listed by TCRdb under 2017. Regarding the study in general: The 550 to 750 repertoires of the first cohort and the roughly 110 validation repertoires were produced on the same platform, according to a later analysis. The study was designed to test whether signatures of past pathogen exposure could be identified by cataloging public T cell receptors. To predict cytomegalovirus infection status, the study combined high-throughput TCR immunosequencing, statistical association of individual TCRs with disease status, and machine learning. In addition to the first cohort of roughly 670 subjects, a separate validation cohort of over 90 different subjects was used.

The full study reports these points: In vitro tests confirmed that a few of the cytomegalovirus-associated TCR beta chains recognize cytomegalovirus antigens. It was suggested by the authors that the approach could potentially be generalized to other disease states and immunological phenotypes. Most TCR sequences were seen in very few donors, while some public TCRs were found in many individuals. A total of roughly 160 TCR beta chains were listed by the study as associated with cytomegalovirus. All 120 or so repertoires were used to score co-occurrence in the validation cohort in a later analysis, because that analysis had no HLA typing for the cohort. Subsequent analysis determined that TCRs grouped into clusters in the first cohort also showed a tendency toward co-occurrence across the approximately 120 validation repertoires, and approximately 94% of cluster scores exceeded 0. The classifier was reported to diagnose cytomegalovirus status with high specificity and sensitivity in both the original cohort and the validation cohort.

A distance of 8 bases separates the germline ends of V and J, which lose 1 base and 1 base respectively. The CDR3 measures 15 amino acids from cysteine to phenylalanine. Only CDR3 DNA remains: 45 bases, in frame from the first base. Reading the germline V gene (reference sequence) gives CDR1 LNHNV and CDR2 YYDKDF. This clone was seen more than once but under ten times. Its antigen is not yet known. Per-base quality was not reported, and no clone a single base away is much larger than it. Libraries were built with the immunoSEQ multiplex PCR assay. Per the authors' processing: A statistical classification framework was built for diagnosing cytomegalovirus status from the catalog of TCR beta chain sequences. Held by TCRdb, this immuneACCESS table contains in-frame sequences only and omits some clones. Under half of the omission traces to an unresolved V gene where checked; the cause of the rest is unknown. For V, J and clone size, that table is used; D and trimming come from the DNA. The sample records 200,000 to 250,000 clones, about nine tenths of which are singletons. Together, the top ten hold 1.5% to 2.5% of the sample.

The donors were included in the validation cohort of around 120 subjects, a group kept apart from the approximately 650-subject first cohort. The sequenced sample was PBMCs. Recombination joined TRBV15 with TRBJ1-5; the D gene cannot be resolved reliably. The origin of this receptor is a woman in her late teens or twenties in good health and CMV-seropositive. The CDR3 reads as follows: CATSRGEYSNQPQHF. The DNA sequence follows: TGTGCCACCAGCAGAGGCGAGTACAGCAATCAGCCCCAGCATTTT.